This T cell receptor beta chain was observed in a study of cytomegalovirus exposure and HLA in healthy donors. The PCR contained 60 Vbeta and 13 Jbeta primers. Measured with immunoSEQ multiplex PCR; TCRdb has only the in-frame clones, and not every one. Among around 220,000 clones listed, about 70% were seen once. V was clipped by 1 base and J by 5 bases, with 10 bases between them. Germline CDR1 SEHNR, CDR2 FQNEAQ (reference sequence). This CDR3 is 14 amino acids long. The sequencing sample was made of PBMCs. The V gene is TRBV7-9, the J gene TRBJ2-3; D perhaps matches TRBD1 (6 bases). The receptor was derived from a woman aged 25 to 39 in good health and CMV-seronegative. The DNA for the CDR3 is TGTGCCAGCAGCTTAGGGGACACCGTAGATACGCAGTATTTT. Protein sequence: CASSLGDTVDTQYF.